The 10 T cell receptor beta chains below all came from one sample that was sequenced in a study of blood T cell repertoires in COVID-19. Clones were read by immunoSEQ multiplex PCR, and TCRdb kept only the in-frame ones, dropping some. The sample yields tens of thousands of clones, over 75% seen once. The sequencing sample was made of peripheral blood. These receptors were taken from a woman of 80 years or more with acute or convalescent COVID-19.

V gene TRBV2 combines with J gene TRBJ2-7, with a possible D match to TRBD2 (5 bases). From germline, CDR1 is SNHLY and CDR2 FYNNEI. V was clipped by 6 bases and J by 5 bases, with 14 bases between them. The CDR3 has 13 amino acids. In DNA form, the CDR3 reads TGTGCCAGCAGAGGGAGTTTAACCGACGAGCAGTACTTC. Translation gives CASRGSLTDEQYF. Using reference TRBV2 and TRBJ2-7 for the parts outside the CDR3, the full variable domain is EPEVTQTPSHQVTQMGQEVILRCVPISNHLYFYWYRQILGQKVEFLVSFYNNEISEKSEIFDDQFSVERPDGSNFTLKIRSTKLEDSAMYFCASRGSLTDEQYFGPGTRLTVT.

This clone appeared once. The rearrangement uses TRBV12-3 or TRBV12-4 and TRBJ1-6; D unclear. The CDR3 runs to 13 residues. V was cut by 2 bases and J by 7 bases, with 6 bases left in between. CDR3 DNA: TGTGCCAGCAGTTTATTACGGAATTCACCCCTCCACTTT. Translation gives CASSLLRNSPLHF.

CDR3 sequence reads: CASTGGGYEQYF. The CDR3, as DNA: TGTGCCTCAACAGGGGGCGGGTACGAGCAGTACTTC. J is TRBJ2-7 and V is TRBV10-3, with 9 bases matching TRBD1. J was trimmed by 4 bases and V by 11 bases; bases with no gene match: 6. Germline CDR1 ENHRY, CDR2 SYGVKD. The CDR3 totals 12 residues.

V and J are TRBV24-1 and TRBJ2-1; 13 nucleotides agree with TRBD2. The germline CDR1 and CDR2 sequences are KGHDR and SFDVKD. The CDR3 length is 19 residues. V was clipped by 3 bases and J by 5 bases; unmatched bases: 12. The CDR3 nucleotides read TGTGCCACCAGTGATCAAACATGGACTAGCGGGAGTCTTAACAATGAGCAGTTCTTC. Translation: CATSDQTWTSGSLNNEQFF.

By share of the sample, this clone is medium-sized (0.01 to 0.1%). The V call is TRBV28, the J call TRBJ2-1; D perhaps matches TRBD1 (5 bases). This CDR3 has 16 residues. Trimming left V 5 bases short and J 2 bases short, with 16 bases between. CDR1 and CDR2 from the germline V gene are MDHEN and SYDVKM. CDR3 in DNA: TGTGCCAGCAGTCCTGGGGTGACAGAGCCCTACAATGAGCAGTTCTTC. This codes for CASSPGVTEPYNEQFF.

The V and J genes are TRBV19 and TRBJ1-2; possibly TRBD1 for D (6 bases). Germline V gene data show CDR1 as LNHDA and CDR2 as SQIVND (reference sequence). The CDR3 length is 13 residues. V shed 0 bases and J shed 8 bases, with 10 bases lying between them. The CDR3 protein is CASSIEGAEGYTF. CDR3 bases: TGTGCCAGTAGTATAGAGGGGGCTGAAGGCTACACCTTC.

This clone was observed once. V and J are TRBV6-2 or TRBV6-3 and TRBJ1-3, with D perhaps matching TRBD1 (6 bases). The V gene lost 2 bases and the J gene lost 0 bases, with 11 bases spanning the gap. Germline V CDR1 and CDR2: MNHEY, SVGEGT. The CDR3 is 16 residues long. CDR3 DNA sequence: TGTGCCAGCAGTTACGGACAGCTAATCTCTGGAAACACCATATATTTT. It is translated as CASSYGQLISGNTIYF.

The J gene is TRBJ1-1, the V gene TRBV28; 8 bases are shared with TRBD1. CDR1 is MDHEN and CDR2 is SYDVKM in the germline V gene. Trimming removed 2 bases from V and 5 bases from J; junction bases left unmatched: 7. This CDR3 has 15 amino acids. This CDR3 is CASSLIGRGQTEAFF. In nucleotides, the CDR3 is TGTGCCAGCAGTTTAATCGGCAGGGGGCAAACTGAAGCTTTCTTT.

J is TRBJ1-2 and V is TRBV7-2; D is ambiguous. V lost 4 bases and J 4 bases, leaving 10 bases between the germline ends. The CDR3 spans 13 residues. Germline V gene sequence: CDR1 SGHTA, CDR2 FQGNSA. The CDR3 DNA is TGTGCCAGCAGCTCACTGTCGGGCTATGGCTACACCTTC. This encodes CASSSLSGYGYTF.

This clone appeared once. The rearrangement joins TRBV6-1 to TRBJ2-3; D is perhaps TRBD2 (6 bases). The germline V gene encodes CDR1 MNHNS and CDR2 SASEGT. This CDR3 comprises 15 residues. Trimming removed 0 bases from V and 0 bases from J, with 7 bases in between. CDR3 region: CASSEAGGSTDTQYF. The CDR3 DNA is TGTGCCAGCAGTGAAGCAGGAGGGAGCACAGATACGCAGTATTTT.